The clone carrying this TCR beta chain was observed a single time. It was with a sample-barcoded 5' primer and a J-beta primer mix that a second PCR of roughly 7 to 12 cycles was run. TCRdb fed the 5' RACE reads into MiXCR, producing one record per CDR3 protein. The data show about 1.4 million distinct CDR3 sequences, roughly 59% seen once. This sample is drawn from a study of blood T cells in healthy people across ages. Study-wide background: About one barcoded beta molecule per two T cells was captured by template switching.

The CDR3 contains 17 residues. Trimming shortened V by 3 bases and J by 0 bases, and 12 bases separated the two germline ends. Germline assignment: CDR1 SGHAT and CDR2 FQNNGV. This sequence originates from a man aged 18 to 30 in good health. The chain uses TRBV11-2 and TRBJ2-6; TRBD1 might be the D (6 bases). Sequenced input: blood. For the CDR3, the DNA is TGTGCCAGCAGCTTCATACAGGGAAGCTCTGGGGCCAACGTCCTGACTTTC. Its protein product is CASSFIQGSSGANVLTF.